The 16 T cell receptor beta chains below come from one sample, sequenced in a study of blood T cell repertoires in COVID-19. Assay used: immunoSEQ multiplex PCR; TCRdb lists only in-frame clones, some missing. Altogether around 200,000 clones are present, around 84% being singletons, with the ten largest covering 4.5% to 7.5%. Input material: peripheral blood. All receptors come from a man aged 80 or over with acute or convalescent COVID-19.

There are a few counts of this clone. This sequence joins TRBV29-1 and TRBJ1-1, with TRBD1 matching 11 bases. Germline lookup yields CDR1 SQVTM and CDR2 ANQGSEA. The CDR3 sequence is 15 residues long. J gave up 2 bases and V 1 base, and 3 bases lay outside the gene matches. The CDR3 DNA reads TGCAGCGTTGAAGGGACAGGGGGCCTAAACACTGAAGCTTTCTTT. It yields the protein CSVEGTGGLNTEAFF.

This chain links TRBV6-1 with TRBJ2-2; D may be TRBD1 (5 bases). The ends were cut back, 2 bases at V and 0 bases at J, with 10 bases in the middle. CDR1 and CDR2 (germline): MNHNS, SASEGT. CDR3 length: 16 residues. The CDR3, as DNA: TGTGCCAGCAGTGAATGGGCAGGGTCGAACACCGGGGAGCTGTTTTTT. It codes for CASSEWAGSNTGELFF.

This clone was seen just once. The genes are TRBV3-1 (or the pseudogene TRBV3-2) and TRBJ1-3; D remains unclear. This CDR3 is built from 14 residues. Germline CDR1 reads LGHDT; CDR2 reads YNNKEL (reference sequence). Deletions cut 1 base from V and 0 bases from J, with 4 bases between. In DNA form, the CDR3 reads TGTGCCAGCAGCCAAGCGGGCTCTGGAAACACCATATATTTT. Its protein is CASSQAGSGNTIYF.

V and J are TRBV18 and TRBJ1-3; 12 nucleotides line up with TRBD1. The CDR3 covers 16 residues. Germline-derived CDR1 and CDR2 are KGHSH and LQKENI. Trimming cost V 3 bases and J 2 bases; bases outside gene matches: 2. The CDR3 DNA reads TGTGCCAGCTCACCGGGACAGGGGGCGGCTGGAAACACCATATATTTT. It is translated as CASSPGQGAAGNTIYF.

The V and J genes are TRBV3-1 (or the pseudogene TRBV3-2) and TRBJ2-5; perhaps TRBD2 as D (6 bases). Trimming shortened V by 3 bases and J by 7 bases, and 15 bases separated the two germline ends. The CDR3 totals 14 residues. Looked up from germline, CDR1 is LGHDT and CDR2 is YNNKEL (reference sequence). The CDR3 spells CASSHDGSARTQYF. The CDR3 DNA follows: TGTGCCAGCAGCCATGACGGGAGCGCCCGGACCCAGTACTTC.

The chain links TRBV2 to TRBJ2-7, with D perhaps TRBD2 (5 bases). The CDR3 sequence is 14 residues long. CDR1 SNHLY and CDR2 FYNNEI come from the germline V gene. Trimming pared 7 bases from V and 2 bases from J, leaving 15 bases between. The CDR3 DNA is TGTGCCAGCACCTCAACGAGGGTGCCCTACGAGCAGTACTTC. Its translation: CASTSTRVPYEQYF.

The chain combines TRBV5-1 with TRBJ1-6; D is perhaps TRBD1 (6 bases). The germline V and J ends were trimmed by 4 bases and 7 bases, with 15 bases remaining between them. The germline V gene encodes CDR1 SGHRS and CDR2 YFSETQ. This CDR3 has 15 amino acids. CDR3 coding DNA: TGCGCCAGCAGCAGGGCCGGGGGGCCAAATTCACCCCTCCACTTT. Residues: CASSRAGGPNSPLHF.

This chain uses TRBV5-1 with TRBJ2-6; D uncertain. V was pared by 0 bases and J by 0 bases, with 7 bases between. The CDR3 sequence is 16 residues long. Germline CDR1 and CDR2: SGHRS and YFSETQ. The DNA for the CDR3 is TGCGCCAGCAGCTTGGCAGGAATCTCTGGGGCCAACGTCCTGACTTTC. It translates to CASSLAGISGANVLTF.

With respect to this clone: The sample holds other DNA sequences that translate to the same CDR3. This chain links TRBV28 with TRBJ2-1, with 10 bases fitting TRBD2. V lost 5 bases, J lost 1 base, and 2 bases stayed unmatched. Germline V gene data show CDR1 as MDHEN and CDR2 as SYDVKM. The CDR3 loop spans 15 amino acids. CDR3 DNA sequence: TGTGCCAGCAGTAGGACTAGCGGATCCTACAATGAGCAGTTCTTC. Translation gives CASSRTSGSYNEQFF.

To note about this clone: In the same sample, other DNA sequences code for this CDR3. This chain connects TRBV6-4 to TRBJ2-1, with TRBD2 as a possible D gene (6 bases). Per germline, CDR1 MRHNA and CDR2 SNTAGT. The length of the CDR3 is 14 residues. The ends were cut back, 3 bases at V and 1 base at J, with 7 bases in the middle. CDR3 sequence: CASSEGGSYNEQFF. CDR3 nucleotide sequence: TGTGCCAGCAGTGAGGGGGGTTCCTACAATGAGCAGTTCTTC.

This clone has just a few counts. The V call is TRBV20-1, the J call TRBJ2-3; 8 bases fit TRBD2. CDR1 and CDR2 from the germline V gene are DFQATT and SNEGSKA (reference sequence). Trimming removed 6 bases from V and 8 bases from J; junction bases left unmatched: 4. The CDR3 extends over 11 amino acids. The CDR3, as DNA: TGCAGTGCCGGGGGGGTTCGTACGCAGTATTTT. This gives the protein CSAGGVRTQYF.

Here the CDR3 reads CASSLSGTDTQYF. In DNA, the CDR3 is TGTGCCAGCAGCCTTAGCGGCACAGATACGCAGTATTTT. J is TRBJ2-3 and V is TRBV28, with D perhaps matching TRBD2 (5 bases). Trimming took 6 bases from V and 1 from J, leaving 8 bases between them. CDR1 is MDHEN, CDR2 SYDVKM, per germline. The CDR3 has 13 residues. The full variable domain, with the rest looked up from reference TRBV28 and TRBJ2-3, is DVKVTQSSRYLVKRTGEKVFLECVQDMDHENMFWYRQDPGLGLRLIYFSYDVKMKEKGDIPEGYSVSREKKERFSLILESASTNQTSMYLCASSLSGTDTQYFGPGTRLTVL.

The rearrangement joins TRBV4-1 to TRBJ2-1, with D perhaps matching TRBD1 (6 bases). V dropped 2 bases and J dropped 1 base, with 15 bases sitting between them. This CDR3 spans 17 amino acids. CDR1 and CDR2 from the germline V gene are MGHRA and YSYEKL. The CDR3: CASSQSFTGRSYNEQFF. For the CDR3, the DNA is TGCGCCAGCAGCCAATCATTTACAGGGCGGTCCTACAATGAGCAGTTCTTC.

The V gene is TRBV19, the J gene TRBJ2-2; 12 nucleotides line up with TRBD1. V lost 8 bases and J lost 5; bases outside the gene matches: 12. CDR3 length: 17 amino acids. Per germline, CDR1 LNHDA and CDR2 SQIVND (reference sequence). In DNA, the CDR3 is TGTGCCAGTGAGACCGGGACAGGGGGCTGGTGGACCGGGGAGCTGTTTTTT. Translation gives CASETGTGGWWTGELFF.

The gene calls are TRBV18 and TRBJ2-7; tentative D call: TRBD2 (5 bases). The germline V gene has CDR1 KGHSH and CDR2 LQKENI. The CDR3 runs to 12 residues. V dropped 3 bases and J dropped 9 bases, with 12 bases sitting between them. The CDR3 reads CASSPDSLGQYV. In DNA, the CDR3 is TGTGCCAGCTCACCGGACTCCCTGGGGCAGTACGTC.

The V call is TRBV11-2, the J call TRBJ2-7; 7 bases are a match to TRBD2. The CDR3 is 15 residues long. Per the germline V gene, CDR1 is SGHAT and CDR2 is FQNNGV. Germline trimming cut 5 bases from V and 0 bases from J; bases unmatched to any gene: 7. The CDR3 bases are TGTGCCAGCAGCCCCCTTGGCGGGAGCTCCTACGAGCAGTACTTC. Translated, it gives CASSPLGGSSYEQYF.